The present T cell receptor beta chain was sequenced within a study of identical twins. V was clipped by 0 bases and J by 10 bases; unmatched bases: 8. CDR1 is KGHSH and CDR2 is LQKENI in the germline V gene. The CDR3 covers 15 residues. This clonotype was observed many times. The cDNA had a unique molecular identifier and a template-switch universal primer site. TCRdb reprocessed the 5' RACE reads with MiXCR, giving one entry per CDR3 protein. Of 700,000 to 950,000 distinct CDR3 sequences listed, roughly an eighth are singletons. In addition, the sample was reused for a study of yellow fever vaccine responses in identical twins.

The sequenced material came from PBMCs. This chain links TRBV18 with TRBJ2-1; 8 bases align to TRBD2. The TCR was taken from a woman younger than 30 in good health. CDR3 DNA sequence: TGTGCCAGCTCACCACCGGCGCGGGAGGTGAGGGAGCAGTTCTTC. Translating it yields CASSPPAREVREQFF.